The 28 T cell receptor beta chains given below trace back to one sample, sequenced in a study of T cell responses to AZD1222 COVID-19 vaccine. Measured with immunoSEQ multiplex PCR; TCRdb has only the in-frame clones, and not every one. The sample lists about 100,000 clones; approximately 87% were seen once. The sample consisted of peripheral blood, taken on day 0 of MenACWY control vaccination. The receptors stem from an adult in good health.

This clone has only a few counts. The chain carries TRBV5-4 and TRBJ1-2; tentative D call: TRBD1 (5 bases). V shed 2 bases and J shed 5 bases, with 13 bases lying between them. Germline-derived CDR1 and CDR2 are SGHNT and YYREEE (reference sequence). CDR3 size: 14 residues. CDR3 bases: TGTGCCAGCAGCTTATCCAGGGTAGGGTATGGCTACACCTTC. It codes for CASSLSRVGYGYTF.

The V gene is TRBV7-9, the J gene TRBJ2-2; no definite D call. In germline, CDR1 is SEHNR, CDR2 FQNEAQ (reference sequence). The CDR3 length is 13 residues. Between the trimmed V and J ends, which lost 2 bases and 2 bases, there was a span of 3 bases. The chain's CDR3 is CASSLTNTGELFF. DNA of the CDR3: TGTGCCAGCAGCTTAACCAACACCGGGGAGCTGTTTTTT.

This chain connects TRBV12-3 or TRBV12-4 to TRBJ1-2, with D possibly being TRBD1 (5 bases). Trimming stripped 5 bases from V and 8 bases from J, with 15 bases between. CDR3 length equals 13 residues. The CDR3: CASSPTLGGGYTF. CDR3 nucleotides: TGTGCCAGCAGTCCAACGCTGGGGGGAGGCTACACCTTC.

The V and J genes are TRBV7-2 and TRBJ2-2; unclear D gene. CDR3 length: 14 residues. V lost 1 base to trimming and J lost 3 bases, with 6 bases between them. Germline loops: CDR1 SGHTA, CDR2 FQGNSA. CDR3 DNA: TGTGCCAGCAGCTTAGGGCTAGACACCGGGGAGCTGTTTTTT. Amino acids: CASSLGLDTGELFF.

This chain connects TRBV7-9 to TRBJ2-5; no reliable D call. Trimming left V 4 bases short and J 1 base short, with 10 bases between. The CDR3 contains 14 residues. The germline gives CDR1 SEHNR, CDR2 FQNEAQ (reference sequence). This CDR3 is CASSSSYPQETQYF. Written as DNA, the CDR3 is TGTGCCAGCAGCTCCTCCTACCCCCAAGAGACCCAGTACTTC. The whole variable domain, remainder taken from reference TRBV7-9 and TRBJ2-5, is DTGVSQNPRHKITKRGQNVTFRCDPISEHNRLYWYRQTLGQGPEFLTYFQNEAQLEKSRLLSDRFSAERPKGSFSTLEIQRTEQGDSAMYLCASSSSYPQETQYFGPGTRLLVL.

The chain combines TRBV7-2 with TRBJ1-2; 11 bases are a match to TRBD1. CDR1 is SGHTA, CDR2 FQGNSA, per germline. The CDR3 consists of 15 residues. V shed 1 base, J shed 6 bases, and the junction held 4 bases outside the gene matches. CDR3 sequence (DNA): TGTGCCAGCAGCTTAGACCGGACAGGGGGCAATGGCTACACCTTC. This sequence encodes CASSLDRTGGNGYTF.

This clone was recorded once. The CDR3 DNA reads as TGTGCCAGCACACGCGCAGGGCTCCCCTCTGAAGCTTTCTTT. Protein product: CASTRAGLPSEAFF. The V gene is TRBV14, the J gene TRBJ1-1; D might be TRBD1 (5 bases). This CDR3 contains 14 residues. Germline lookup yields CDR1 SGHDN and CDR2 FVKESK. Trimming cost V 7 bases and J 6 bases, with 18 bases left between them. The variable domain in full, completed from reference TRBV14 and TRBJ1-1, reads EAGVTQFPSHSVIEKGQTVTLRCDPISGHDNLYWYRRVMGKEIKFLLHFVKESKQDESGMPNNRFLAERTGGTYSTLKVQPAELEDSGVYFCASTRAGLPSEAFFGQGTRLTVV.

V is TRBV5-6 and J is TRBJ1-1; D is undetermined. CDR3 length: 14 amino acids. Germline assignment: CDR1 SGHDT and CDR2 YYEEEE. Trimming left V 2 bases short and J 3 bases short, with 11 bases between. The DNA for the CDR3 is TGTGCCAGCAGCTTAGGGCGTAGGGACACTGAAGCTTTCTTT. This codes for CASSLGRRDTEAFF.

This sequence joins TRBV30 and TRBJ1-3, with D possibly being TRBD1 (6 bases). Germline V gene lookup returns CDR1 GTSNPN and CDR2 SVGIG (reference sequence). The CDR3 extends over 14 amino acids. Trimming left V 3 bases short and J 0 bases short, with 9 bases between. This chain's CDR3 is CAWRQGGSGNTIYF. In DNA, the CDR3 is TGTGCCTGGAGGCAAGGGGGCTCTGGAAACACCATATATTTT.

The chain employs TRBV15 and TRBJ2-2; 9 bases map to TRBD2. Germline CDR1 and CDR2: LNHNV and YYDKDF (reference sequence). V shed 3 bases and J 4 bases; nucleotides not matched to a gene: 3. CDR3 length: 15 residues. CDR3: CATSRGGRGTGELFF. In nucleotides, the CDR3 is TGTGCCACCAGCAGGGGCGGGAGGGGCACCGGGGAGCTGTTTTTT. The full variable domain, its missing parts supplied by reference TRBV15 and TRBJ2-2, is DAMVIQNPRYQVTQFGKPVTLSCSQTLNHNVMYWYQQKSSQAPKLLFHYYDKDFNNEADTPDNFQSRRPNTSFCFLDIRSPGLGDTAMYLCATSRGGRGTGELFFGEGSRLTVL.

The chain has TRBV3-1 (or the pseudogene TRBV3-2) and TRBJ1-2; D remains ambiguous. CDR3 length equals 15 residues. V was cut by 5 bases and J by 3 bases, with 16 bases left in between. Germline CDR1 is LGHDT and CDR2 is YNNKEL (reference sequence). CDR3 protein: CASSSTLQTHYGYTF. The CDR3 DNA follows: TGTGCCAGCAGCTCCACTCTCCAAACTCACTATGGCTACACCTTC.

The chain joins TRBV10-3 to TRBJ2-7; possible D gene TRBD2, 6 bases. The V gene lost 4 bases and the J gene lost 4 bases, with 8 bases spanning the gap. This CDR3 comprises 12 residues. The germline V gene has CDR1 ENHRY and CDR2 SYGVKD. CDR3 bases: TGTGCCATCAGTGGACGGGGGTACGAGCAGTACTTC. It yields the protein CAISGRGYEQYF.

The gene calls are TRBV28 and TRBJ1-2, with no clear D. CDR3 length: 13 amino acids. Trimming pared 2 bases from V and 5 bases from J, leaving 9 bases between. CDR1 is MDHEN and CDR2 is SYDVKM in the germline V gene. The CDR3 here is CASSLGVGYGYTF. The CDR3 DNA is TGTGCCAGCAGTTTAGGGGTTGGGTATGGCTACACCTTC.

This chain links TRBV7-2 with TRBJ2-7; perhaps D is TRBD1 or TRBD2 (5 bases each). The germline V and J ends were trimmed by 1 base and 0 bases, with 19 bases remaining between them. The length of the CDR3 is 18 residues. Germline CDR1 and CDR2: SGHTA and FQGNSA. The CDR3 region is CASSLDPIGAGNSYEQYF. Written as DNA, the CDR3 is TGTGCCAGCAGCTTAGACCCCATCGGGGCAGGTAACTCCTACGAGCAGTACTTC.

The rearrangement links TRBV27 to TRBJ2-3; 7 bases are a match to TRBD1. The CDR3 runs 14 residues. The germline V gene encodes CDR1 MNHEY and CDR2 SMNVEV (reference sequence). The junction had 0 bases not matched to a gene; V was cut back by 2 bases and J by 1 base. CDR3 loop: CASSLRGRTDTQYF. In DNA form, the CDR3 reads TGTGCCAGCAGTTTAAGGGGGCGCACAGATACGCAGTATTTT.

The chain carries TRBV7-2 and TRBJ2-3, with D perhaps being TRBD1 or TRBD2 (5 bases each). V dropped 3 bases and J dropped 2 bases, with 9 bases sitting between them. Germline V gene sequence: CDR1 SGHTA, CDR2 FQGNSA. This CDR3 contains 14 residues. The CDR3 DNA reads as TGTGCCAGCAGCTTTTGGGGGTCCACAGATACGCAGTATTTT. Encoded protein: CASSFWGSTDTQYF.

The V call is TRBV28, the J call TRBJ2-2; D is ambiguous. Germline loops: CDR1 MDHEN, CDR2 SYDVKM. This CDR3 has 13 amino acids. V lost 10 bases and J 0 bases, leaving 9 bases between the germline ends. CDR3 loop: CATRMANTGELFF. The CDR3 region has the DNA TGTGCCACCAGGATGGCGAACACCGGGGAGCTGTTTTTT.

This sequence joins TRBV19 and TRBJ1-4; maybe TRBD1 (5 bases). Germline-derived CDR1 and CDR2 are LNHDA and SQIVND (reference sequence). The CDR3 spans 17 residues. V lost 3 bases and J lost 0, with 14 bases in between. In nucleotides, the CDR3 is TGTGCCAGTAGTATGACCCCGGGGGGGGCAACTAATGAAAAACTGTTTTTT. Translated, it gives CASSMTPGGATNEKLFF.

The J gene is TRBJ2-7, the V gene TRBV9, with D perhaps matching TRBD2 (5 bases). V shed 0 bases and J shed 0 bases, with 10 bases lying between them. The CDR3 totals 15 residues. In germline, CDR1 is SGDLS, CDR2 YYNGEE. The chain's CDR3 is CASSVAAGRSYEQYF. CDR3 DNA sequence: TGTGCCAGCAGCGTAGCCGCGGGCCGCTCCTACGAGCAGTACTTC.

This chain links TRBV7-2 with TRBJ2-3; a weak D match, TRBD2 (5 bases). CDR1 is SGHTA, CDR2 FQGNSA, per germline. This CDR3 contains 19 residues. Between the trimmed V and J ends, which lost 5 bases and 6 bases, there was a span of 30 bases. The CDR3 spells CASSPPARLFRSSGDTQYF. DNA for the CDR3: TGTGCCAGCAGCCCACCCGCCCGGTTATTTCGTTCCTCGGGGGATACGCAGTATTTT.

CDR3 DNA: TGCGCCAGCAGCCCGGCCGCCGATACCCGCTATGGCTACACCTTC. Protein sequence: CASSPAADTRYGYTF. J is TRBJ1-2 and V is TRBV5-1; unclear D gene. The CDR3 length is 15 residues. Trimming pared 4 bases from V and 4 bases from J, leaving 17 bases between. CDR1 and CDR2 (germline): SGHRS, YFSETQ.

The chain is built from TRBV5-1 and TRBJ2-1; D is perhaps TRBD1 (6 bases). Germline loops: CDR1 SGHRS, CDR2 YFSETQ. The CDR3 length is 18 residues. Trimming removed 0 bases from V and 4 bases from J, with 20 bases in between. The CDR3 DNA is TGCGCCAGCAGCTTGGAGAGGGGGAGTACCCTCCTATACAATGAGCAGTTCTTC. Residues: CASSLERGSTLLYNEQFF. The full variable domain, rest sourced from reference TRBV5-1 and TRBJ2-1, is KAGVTQTPRYLIKTRGQQVTLSCSPISGHRSVSWYQQTPGQGLQFLFEYFSETQRNKGNFPGRFSGRQFSNSRSEMNVSTLELGDSALYLCASSLERGSTLLYNEQFFGPGTRLTVL.

The chain recombines TRBV6-5 with TRBJ1-2, with a weak D call TRBD1 (5 bases). Between the trimmed V and J ends, which lost 10 bases and 4 bases, there was a span of 13 bases. The CDR3 covers 12 residues. Germline V gene lookup returns CDR1 MNHEY and CDR2 SVGAGI. The CDR3 DNA is TGTGCCATCCGGCAGGGCTCCTATGGCTACACCTTC. This translates into CAIRQGSYGYTF.

The chain carries TRBV15 and TRBJ2-2; 10 bases map to TRBD2. Germline V CDR1 and CDR2: LNHNV, YYDKDF (reference sequence). Trimming took 2 bases from V and 3 from J; bases not matched to a gene: 6. The CDR3 length is 17 residues. The CDR3 bases are TGTGCCACCAGCAGACCCCGACTAGCGGGTGACACCGGGGAGCTGTTTTTT. Translation: CATSRPRLAGDTGELFF.

The rearrangement uses TRBV29-1 and TRBJ2-2; D not resolved. CDR1 is SQVTM, CDR2 ANQGSEA, per germline. CDR3 length: 13 amino acids. V was shortened by 7 bases and J by 1 base, with 10 bases between the two germline ends. In DNA, the CDR3 is TGCAGCGCCCGTGTAGGGAACACCGGGGAGCTGTTTTTT. Its translation: CSARVGNTGELFF.

V and J are TRBV7-2 and TRBJ2-7; 8 positions match TRBD1. The CDR3 sequence is 14 residues long. Germline V gene lookup returns CDR1 SGHTA and CDR2 FQGNSA. V shed 7 bases, J shed 2 bases, and the junction held 7 bases outside the gene matches. The DNA for the CDR3 is TGTGCCAGCACTTCAGGACAGGGACCCTACGAGCAGTACTTC. It is translated as CASTSGQGPYEQYF.

The chain is built from TRBV6-6 and TRBJ2-3, with 7 bases matching TRBD2. Germline V gene data show CDR1 as MNHNY and CDR2 as SVGAGI (reference sequence). Losses at the gene ends were 6 bases for V and 7 bases for J; bases not matched to a gene: 10. This CDR3 is 14 amino acids long. The CDR3, as DNA: TGTGCCAGCAGAGCGGGGCCCGAACCGAATACGCAGTATTTT. It yields the protein CASRAGPEPNTQYF.

The chain recombines TRBV19 with TRBJ1-5; maybe TRBD1 (6 bases). The length of the CDR3 is 13 residues. CDR1 and CDR2 from the germline V gene are LNHDA and SQIVND (reference sequence). V lost 5 bases to trimming and J lost 6 bases, with 11 bases between them. CDR3 DNA sequence: TGTGCCAGTAGTCAACAGGGTACTCAGCCCCAGCATTTT. Its protein product is CASSQQGTQPQHF.